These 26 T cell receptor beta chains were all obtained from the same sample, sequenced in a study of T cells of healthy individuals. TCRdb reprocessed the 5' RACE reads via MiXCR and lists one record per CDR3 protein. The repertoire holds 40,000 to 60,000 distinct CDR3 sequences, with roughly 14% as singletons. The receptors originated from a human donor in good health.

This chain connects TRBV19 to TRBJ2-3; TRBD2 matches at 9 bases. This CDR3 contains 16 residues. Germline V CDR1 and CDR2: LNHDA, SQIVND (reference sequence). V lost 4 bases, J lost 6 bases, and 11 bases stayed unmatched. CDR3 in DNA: TGTGCCAGTAGTAGCGATGCTAGCGGGGTTTTGGATACGCAGTATTTT. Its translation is CASSSDASGVLDTQYF.

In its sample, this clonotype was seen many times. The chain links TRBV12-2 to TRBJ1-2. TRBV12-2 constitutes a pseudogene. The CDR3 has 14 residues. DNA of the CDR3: TGTGCAAGTCGCTTAGGGGTCCTCCACTATGGCTACACCTTC. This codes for CASRLGVLHYGYTF.

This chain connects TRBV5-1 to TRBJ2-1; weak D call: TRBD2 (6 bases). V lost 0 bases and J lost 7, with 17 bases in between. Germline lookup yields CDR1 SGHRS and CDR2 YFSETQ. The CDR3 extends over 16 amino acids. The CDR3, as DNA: TGCGCCAGCAGCTTGGGACCGGGACTGGCTTCGAATGAGCAGTTCTTC. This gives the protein CASSLGPGLASNEQFF.

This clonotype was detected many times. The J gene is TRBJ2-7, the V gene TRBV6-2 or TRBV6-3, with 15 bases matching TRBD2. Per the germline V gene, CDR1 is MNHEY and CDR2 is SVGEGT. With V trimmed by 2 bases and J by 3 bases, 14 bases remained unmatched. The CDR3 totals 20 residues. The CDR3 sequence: CASSYPTGTSGGTVDYEQYF. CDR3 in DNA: TGTGCCAGCAGTTACCCCACCGGGACTAGCGGGGGGACCGTAGACTACGAGCAGTACTTC.

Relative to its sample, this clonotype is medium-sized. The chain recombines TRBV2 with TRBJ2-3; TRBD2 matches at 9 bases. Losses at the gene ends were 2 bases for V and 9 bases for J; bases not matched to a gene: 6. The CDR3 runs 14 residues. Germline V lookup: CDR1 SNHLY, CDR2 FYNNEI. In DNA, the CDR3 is TGTGCCAGCAGTGAAATAGCGGGAGATGACACGCAGTATTTT. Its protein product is CASSEIAGDDTQYF.

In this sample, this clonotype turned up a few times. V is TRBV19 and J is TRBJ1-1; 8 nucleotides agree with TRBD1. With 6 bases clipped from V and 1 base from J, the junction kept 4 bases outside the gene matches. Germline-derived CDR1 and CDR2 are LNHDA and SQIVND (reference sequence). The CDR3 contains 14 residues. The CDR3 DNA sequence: TGTGCCAGTAGCCACAGGGGGGGGAACACTGAAGCTTTCTTT. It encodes CASSHRGGNTEAFF.

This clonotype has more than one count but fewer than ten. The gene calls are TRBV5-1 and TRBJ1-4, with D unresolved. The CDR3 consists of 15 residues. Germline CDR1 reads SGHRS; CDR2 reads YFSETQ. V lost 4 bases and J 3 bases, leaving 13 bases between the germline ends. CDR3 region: CASSGNTGANEKLFF. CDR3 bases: TGCGCCAGCAGCGGGAACACCGGGGCTAATGAAAAACTGTTTTTT. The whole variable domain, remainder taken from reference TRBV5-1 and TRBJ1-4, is KAGVTQTPRYLIKTRGQQVTLSCSPISGHRSVSWYQQTPGQGLQFLFEYFSETQRNKGNFPGRFSGRQFSNSRSEMNVSTLELGDSALYLCASSGNTGANEKLFFGSGTQLSVL.

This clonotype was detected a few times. The CDR3 bases are TGCGCCAGCAGCTCCAGGGGCCTAGCGGGAGATAATAGGAATGAGCAGTTCTTC. Its translation is CASSSRGLAGDNRNEQFF. The chain joins TRBV5-1 to TRBJ2-1; TRBD2 matches 10 bases. Germline V gene sequence: CDR1 SGHRS, CDR2 YFSETQ. Trimming at V came to 3 bases and at J to 7 bases, leaving 16 bases not matched to a gene. CDR3 length: 18 amino acids.

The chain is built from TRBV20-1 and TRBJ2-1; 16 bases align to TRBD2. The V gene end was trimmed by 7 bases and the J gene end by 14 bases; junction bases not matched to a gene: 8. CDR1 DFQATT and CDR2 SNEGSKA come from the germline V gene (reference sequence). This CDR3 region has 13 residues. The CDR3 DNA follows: TGCAGTGTCAACCCGGGACTAGCGGGAGGGGAGTTCTTC. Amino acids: CSVNPGLAGGEFF.

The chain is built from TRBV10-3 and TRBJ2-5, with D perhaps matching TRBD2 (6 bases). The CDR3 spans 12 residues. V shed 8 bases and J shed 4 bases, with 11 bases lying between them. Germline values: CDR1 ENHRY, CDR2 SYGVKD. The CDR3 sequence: CAIAEEGETQYF. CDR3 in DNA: TGTGCCATCGCCGAGGAGGGAGAGACCCAGTACTTC.

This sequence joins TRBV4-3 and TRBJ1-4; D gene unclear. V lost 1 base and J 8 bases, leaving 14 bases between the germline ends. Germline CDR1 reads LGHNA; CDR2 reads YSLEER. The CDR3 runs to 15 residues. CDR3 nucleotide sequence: TGCGCCAGCAGCCAAGTAGTCAAGAGAACCGAAAAACTGTTTTTT. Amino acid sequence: CASSQVVKRTEKLFF.

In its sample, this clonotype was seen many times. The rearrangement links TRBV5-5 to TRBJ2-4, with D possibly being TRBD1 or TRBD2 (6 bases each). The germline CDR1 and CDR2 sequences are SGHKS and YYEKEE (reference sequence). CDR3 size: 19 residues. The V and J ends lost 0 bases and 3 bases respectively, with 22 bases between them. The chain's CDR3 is CASSLEGGAAFSGKNIQYF. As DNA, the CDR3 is TGTGCCAGCAGCTTGGAGGGGGGCGCAGCATTCTCGGGCAAAAACATTCAGTACTTC.

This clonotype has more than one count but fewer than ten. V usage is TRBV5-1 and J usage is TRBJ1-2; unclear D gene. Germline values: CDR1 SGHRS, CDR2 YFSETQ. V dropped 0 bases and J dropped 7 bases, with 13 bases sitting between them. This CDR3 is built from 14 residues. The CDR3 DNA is TGCGCCAGCAGCTTGGAGGCCGTAAGGCGTGGCTACACCTTC. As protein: CASSLEAVRRGYTF.

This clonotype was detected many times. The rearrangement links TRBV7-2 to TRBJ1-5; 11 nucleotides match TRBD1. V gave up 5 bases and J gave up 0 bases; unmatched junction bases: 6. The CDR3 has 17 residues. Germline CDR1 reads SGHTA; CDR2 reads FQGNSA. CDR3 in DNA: TGTGCCAGCAGCCTACAGGGACAGGGGGTTAGCAATCAGCCCCAGCATTTT. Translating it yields CASSLQGQGVSNQPQHF.

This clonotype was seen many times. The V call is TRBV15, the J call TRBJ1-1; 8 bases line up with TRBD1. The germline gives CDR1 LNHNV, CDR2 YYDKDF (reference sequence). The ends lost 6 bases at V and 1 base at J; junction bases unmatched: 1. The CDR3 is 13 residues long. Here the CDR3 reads CATRGQANTEAFF. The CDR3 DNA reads TGTGCCACCAGGGGACAGGCGAACACTGAAGCTTTCTTT.

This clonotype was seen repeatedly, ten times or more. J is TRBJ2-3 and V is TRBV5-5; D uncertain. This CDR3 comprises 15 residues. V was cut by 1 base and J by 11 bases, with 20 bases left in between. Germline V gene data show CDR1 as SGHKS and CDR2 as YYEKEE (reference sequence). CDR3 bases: TGTGCCAGCAGCTTGTTGCCAGGATTCGCTTCGGGGCAGTATTTT. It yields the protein CASSLLPGFASGQYF.

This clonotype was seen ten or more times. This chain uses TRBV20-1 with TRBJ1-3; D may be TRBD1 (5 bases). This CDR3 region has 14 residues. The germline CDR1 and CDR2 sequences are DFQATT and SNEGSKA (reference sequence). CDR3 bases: TGCGGGGGGGAAACGGGGGTTAGTGGAAACACCATATATTTT. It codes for CGGETGVSGNTIYF.

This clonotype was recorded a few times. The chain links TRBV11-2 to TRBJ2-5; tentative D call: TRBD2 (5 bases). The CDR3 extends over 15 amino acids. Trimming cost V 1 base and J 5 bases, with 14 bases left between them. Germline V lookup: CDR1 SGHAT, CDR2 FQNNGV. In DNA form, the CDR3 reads TGTGCCAGCAGCTTAGGGCAAGGAGGTTTGGAGACCCAGTACTTC. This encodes CASSLGQGGLETQYF.

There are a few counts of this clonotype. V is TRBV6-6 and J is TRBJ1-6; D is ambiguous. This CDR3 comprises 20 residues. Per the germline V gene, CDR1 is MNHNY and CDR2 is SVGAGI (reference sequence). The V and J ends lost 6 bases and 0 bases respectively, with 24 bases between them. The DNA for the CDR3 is TGTGCCAGCAGCCCACAGCCCGGGCTTTTACCAAGCTCCTATAATTCACCCCTCCACTTT. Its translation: CASSPQPGLLPSSYNSPLHF.

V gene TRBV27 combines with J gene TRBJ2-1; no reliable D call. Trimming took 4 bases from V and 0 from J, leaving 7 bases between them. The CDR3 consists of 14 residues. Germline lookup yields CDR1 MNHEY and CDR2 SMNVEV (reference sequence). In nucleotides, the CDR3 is TGTGCCAGCAGTTCCTCTGGCTCCTACAATGAGCAGTTCTTC. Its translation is CASSSSGSYNEQFF.

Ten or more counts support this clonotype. CDR3 in DNA: TGTGCCAGCAGCTTTGGGACTGGACAGTACTTC. Its translation: CASSFGTGQYF. The chain has TRBV5-8 and TRBJ2-7; perhaps TRBD2 as D (6 bases). The CDR3 loop spans 11 amino acids. Germline V lookup: CDR1 SGHTS, CDR2 YDEGEE. V was shortened by 2 bases and J by 10 bases, with 10 bases between the two germline ends.

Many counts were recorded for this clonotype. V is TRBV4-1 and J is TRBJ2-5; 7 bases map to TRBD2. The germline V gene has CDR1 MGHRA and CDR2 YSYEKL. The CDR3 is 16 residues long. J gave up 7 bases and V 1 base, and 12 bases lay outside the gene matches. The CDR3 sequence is CASSQGPSGDAGTQYF. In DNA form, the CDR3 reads TGCGCCAGCAGCCAAGGGCCCAGCGGGGACGCGGGGACCCAGTACTTC.

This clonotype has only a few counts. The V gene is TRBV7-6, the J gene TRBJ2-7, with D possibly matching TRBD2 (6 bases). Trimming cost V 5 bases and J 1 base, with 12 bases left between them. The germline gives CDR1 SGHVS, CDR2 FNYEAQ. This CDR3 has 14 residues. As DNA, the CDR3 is TGTGCCAGCAGCACAACGGAGGGGTCCTACGAGCAGTACTTC. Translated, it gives CASSTTEGSYEQYF.

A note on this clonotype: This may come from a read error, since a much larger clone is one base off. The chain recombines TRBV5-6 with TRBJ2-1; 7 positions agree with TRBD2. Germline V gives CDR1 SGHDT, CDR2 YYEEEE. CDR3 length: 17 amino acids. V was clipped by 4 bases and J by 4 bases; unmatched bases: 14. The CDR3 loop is CASSLVGEGRKYNEQFF. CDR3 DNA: TGTGCCAGCAGCCTCGTTGGGGAGGGGCGTAAATACAATGAGCAGTTCTTC.

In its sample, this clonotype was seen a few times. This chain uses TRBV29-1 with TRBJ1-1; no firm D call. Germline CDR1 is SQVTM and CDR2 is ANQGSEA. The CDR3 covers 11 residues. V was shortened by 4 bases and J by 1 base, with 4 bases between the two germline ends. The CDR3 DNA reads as TGCAGCGTTGGACAGAACACTGAAGCTTTCTTT. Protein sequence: CSVGQNTEAFF.

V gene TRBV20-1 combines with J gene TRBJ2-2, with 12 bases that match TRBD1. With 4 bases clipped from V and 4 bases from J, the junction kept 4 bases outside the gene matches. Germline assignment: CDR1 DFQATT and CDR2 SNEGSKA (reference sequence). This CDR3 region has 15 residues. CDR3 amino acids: CSAKGTGGVTGELFF. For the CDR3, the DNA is TGCAGTGCTAAGGGGACAGGGGGCGTCACCGGGGAGCTGTTTTTT.